The subject of this entry is one T cell receptor (beta chain). The sample comes from a study of blood T cell repertoires in COVID-19. The protocol was immunoSEQ multiplex PCR, while the TCRdb copy is restricted to in-frame clones and leaves out a portion. The sample carries more than 65,000 clones, roughly four fifths recorded once. The CDR3 is 15 amino acids. Germline V gene lookup returns CDR1 SNHLY and CDR2 FYNNEI. V shed 6 bases and J 4 bases; nucleotides not matched to a gene: 9. The receptor comes from a woman between 65 and 79 years old with acute or convalescent COVID-19. Sequencing was carried out using peripheral blood. V usage is TRBV2 and J usage is TRBJ1-5; 7 positions match TRBD1. CDR3 amino acids: CASRASGQINQPQHF. The CDR3 region has the DNA TGTGCCAGCAGGGCGTCGGGACAGATTAATCAGCCCCAGCATTTT. Full variable domain (rest looked up from reference TRBV2 and TRBJ1-5): EPEVTQTPSHQVTQMGQEVILRCVPISNHLYFYWYRQILGQKVEFLVSFYNNEISEKSEIFDDQFSVERPDGSNFTLKIRSTKLEDSAMYFCASRASGQINQPQHFGDGTRLSIL.